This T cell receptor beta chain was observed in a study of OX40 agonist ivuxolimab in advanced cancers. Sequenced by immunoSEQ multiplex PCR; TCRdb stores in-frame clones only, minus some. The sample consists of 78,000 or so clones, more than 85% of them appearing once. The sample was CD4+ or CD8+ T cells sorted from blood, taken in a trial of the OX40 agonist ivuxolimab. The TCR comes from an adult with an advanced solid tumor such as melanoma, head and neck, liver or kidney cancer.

Here the CDR3 reads CASSYDPARDKRFF. DNA of the CDR3: TGTGCCAGCAGTTACGACCCTGCCCGGGATAAGCGGTTCTTC. V gene TRBV6-5 combines with J gene TRBJ2-1; perhaps TRBD2 as D (5 bases). Per the germline V gene, CDR1 is MNHEY and CDR2 is SVGAGI. V lost 2 bases and J 15 bases, leaving 20 bases between the germline ends. The CDR3 consists of 14 residues.